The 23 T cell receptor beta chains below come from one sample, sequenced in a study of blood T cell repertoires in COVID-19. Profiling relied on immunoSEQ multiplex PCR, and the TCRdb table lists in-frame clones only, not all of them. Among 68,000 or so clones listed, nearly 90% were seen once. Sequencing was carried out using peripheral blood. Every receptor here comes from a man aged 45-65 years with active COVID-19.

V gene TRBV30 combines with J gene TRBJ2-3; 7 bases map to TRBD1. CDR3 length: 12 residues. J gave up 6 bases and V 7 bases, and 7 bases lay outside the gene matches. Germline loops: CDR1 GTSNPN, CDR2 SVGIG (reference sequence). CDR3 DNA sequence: TGTGCCTTCGACAGGGTAGCGGATACGCAGTATTTT. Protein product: CAFDRVADTQYF.

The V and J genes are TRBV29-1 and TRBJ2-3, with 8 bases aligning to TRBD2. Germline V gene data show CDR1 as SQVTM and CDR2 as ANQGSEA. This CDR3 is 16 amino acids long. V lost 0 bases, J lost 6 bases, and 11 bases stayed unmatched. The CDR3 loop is CSVEDQERGGLDTQYF. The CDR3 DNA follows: TGCAGCGTTGAAGATCAAGAACGGGGGGGCCTGGATACGCAGTATTTT.

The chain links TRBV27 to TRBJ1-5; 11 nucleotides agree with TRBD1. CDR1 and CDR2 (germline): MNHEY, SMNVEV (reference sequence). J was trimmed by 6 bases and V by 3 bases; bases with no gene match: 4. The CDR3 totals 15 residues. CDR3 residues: CASSFGTGGGQPQHF. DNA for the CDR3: TGTGCCAGCAGTTTTGGGACAGGGGGAGGTCAGCCCCAGCATTTT.

The CDR3 nucleotides are TGTGCCAGCAGCCCGAGGACAGGGGGCTCTGGAAACACCATATATTTT. It specifies CASSPRTGGSGNTIYF. V usage is TRBV14 and J usage is TRBJ1-3; TRBD1 matches at 10 bases. CDR1 is SGHDN and CDR2 is FVKESK in the germline V gene. The CDR3 has 16 amino acids. With V trimmed by 4 bases and J by 0 bases, 3 bases remained unmatched.

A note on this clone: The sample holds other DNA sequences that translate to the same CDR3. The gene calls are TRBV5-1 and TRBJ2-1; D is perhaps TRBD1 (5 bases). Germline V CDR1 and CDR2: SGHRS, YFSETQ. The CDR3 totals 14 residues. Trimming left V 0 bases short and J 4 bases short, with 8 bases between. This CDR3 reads CASSLGQTYNEQFF. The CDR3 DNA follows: TGCGCCAGCAGCTTGGGACAGACGTACAATGAGCAGTTCTTC.

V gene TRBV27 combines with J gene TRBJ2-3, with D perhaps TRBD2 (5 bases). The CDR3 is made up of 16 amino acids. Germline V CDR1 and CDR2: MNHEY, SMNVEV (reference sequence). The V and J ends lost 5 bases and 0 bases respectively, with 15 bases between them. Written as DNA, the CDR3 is TGTGCCAGCAGTCGCCCCCTGGGGAGTAGCACAGATACGCAGTATTTT. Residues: CASSRPLGSSTDTQYF.

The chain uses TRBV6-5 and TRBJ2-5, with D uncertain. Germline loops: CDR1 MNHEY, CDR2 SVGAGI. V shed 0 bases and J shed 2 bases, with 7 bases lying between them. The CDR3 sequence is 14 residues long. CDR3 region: CASSYSRTQETQYF. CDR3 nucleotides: TGTGCCAGCAGTTACTCTAGAACTCAAGAGACCCAGTACTTC.

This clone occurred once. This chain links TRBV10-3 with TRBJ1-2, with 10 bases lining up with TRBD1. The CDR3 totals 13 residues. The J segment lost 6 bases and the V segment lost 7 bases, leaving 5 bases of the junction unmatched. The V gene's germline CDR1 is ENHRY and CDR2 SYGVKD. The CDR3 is CAIKGTGEDGYTF. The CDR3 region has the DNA TGTGCCATCAAAGGGACAGGGGAGGATGGCTACACCTTC.

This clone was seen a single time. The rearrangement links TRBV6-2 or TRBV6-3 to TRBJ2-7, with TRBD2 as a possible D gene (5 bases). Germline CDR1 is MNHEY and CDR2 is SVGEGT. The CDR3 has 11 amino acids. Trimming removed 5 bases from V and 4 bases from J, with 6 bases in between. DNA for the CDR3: TGTGCCAGCAGTATAGCGTACGAGCAGTACTTC. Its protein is CASSIAYEQYF.

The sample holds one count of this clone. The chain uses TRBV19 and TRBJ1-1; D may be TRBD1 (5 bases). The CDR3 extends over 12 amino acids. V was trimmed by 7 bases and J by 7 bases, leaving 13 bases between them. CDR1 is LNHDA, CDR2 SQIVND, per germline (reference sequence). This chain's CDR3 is CASTMGGFEAFF. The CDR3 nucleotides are TGTGCCAGTACCATGGGGGGGTTTGAAGCTTTCTTT.

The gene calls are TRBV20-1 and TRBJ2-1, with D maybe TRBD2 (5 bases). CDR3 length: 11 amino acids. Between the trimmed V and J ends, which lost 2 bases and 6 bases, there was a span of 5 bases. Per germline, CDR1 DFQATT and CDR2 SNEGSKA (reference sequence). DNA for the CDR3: TGCAGTGCTAGAAGCGGCAATGAGCAGTTCTTC. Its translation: CSARSGNEQFF.

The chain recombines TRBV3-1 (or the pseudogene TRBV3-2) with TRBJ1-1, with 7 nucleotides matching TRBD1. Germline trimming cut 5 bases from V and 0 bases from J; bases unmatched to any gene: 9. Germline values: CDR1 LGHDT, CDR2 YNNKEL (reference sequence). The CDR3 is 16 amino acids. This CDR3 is CASSDANDRVNTEAFF. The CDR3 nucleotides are TGTGCCAGCAGCGATGCTAACGACAGGGTGAACACTGAAGCTTTCTTT.

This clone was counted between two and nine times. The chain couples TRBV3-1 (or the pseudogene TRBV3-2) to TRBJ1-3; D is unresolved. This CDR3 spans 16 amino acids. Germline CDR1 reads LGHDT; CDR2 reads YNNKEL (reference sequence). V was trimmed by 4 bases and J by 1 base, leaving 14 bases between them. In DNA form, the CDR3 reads TGTGCCAGCAGCCGCCCGCAGGCAATATCTGGAAACACCATATATTTT. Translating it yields CASSRPQAISGNTIYF.

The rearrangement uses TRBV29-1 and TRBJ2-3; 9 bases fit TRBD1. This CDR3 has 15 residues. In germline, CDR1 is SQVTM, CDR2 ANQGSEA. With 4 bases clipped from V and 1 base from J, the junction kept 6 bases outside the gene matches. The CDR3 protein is CSVANWDRGTDTQYF. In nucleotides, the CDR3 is TGCAGCGTTGCCAACTGGGACAGGGGCACAGATACGCAGTATTTT.

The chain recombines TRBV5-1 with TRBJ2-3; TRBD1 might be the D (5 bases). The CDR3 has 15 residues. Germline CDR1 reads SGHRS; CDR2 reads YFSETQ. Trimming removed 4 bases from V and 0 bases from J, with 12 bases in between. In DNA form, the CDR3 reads TGCGCCAGCAGCCCCACAGGCAGTAGCACAGATACGCAGTATTTT. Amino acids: CASSPTGSSTDTQYF.

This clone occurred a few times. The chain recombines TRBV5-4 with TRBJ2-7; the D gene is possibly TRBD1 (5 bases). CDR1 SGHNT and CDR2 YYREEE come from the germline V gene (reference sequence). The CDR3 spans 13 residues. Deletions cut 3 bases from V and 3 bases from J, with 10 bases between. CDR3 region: CASSSDSFYEQYF. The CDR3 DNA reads TGTGCCAGCAGCTCCGACAGTTTCTACGAGCAGTACTTC.

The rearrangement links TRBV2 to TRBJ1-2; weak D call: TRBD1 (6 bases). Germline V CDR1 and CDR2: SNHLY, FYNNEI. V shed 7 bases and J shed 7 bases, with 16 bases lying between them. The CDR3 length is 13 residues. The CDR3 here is CASNPGGRRGYTF. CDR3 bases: TGTGCCAGCAATCCTGGGGGCCGGCGTGGCTACACCTTC.

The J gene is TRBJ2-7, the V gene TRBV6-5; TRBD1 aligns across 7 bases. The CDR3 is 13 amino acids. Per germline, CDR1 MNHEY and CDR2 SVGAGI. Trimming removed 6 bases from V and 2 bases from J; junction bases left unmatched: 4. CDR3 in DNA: TGTGCCAGCAGGCAGGGGGAGACCTACGAGCAGTACTTC. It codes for CASRQGETYEQYF.

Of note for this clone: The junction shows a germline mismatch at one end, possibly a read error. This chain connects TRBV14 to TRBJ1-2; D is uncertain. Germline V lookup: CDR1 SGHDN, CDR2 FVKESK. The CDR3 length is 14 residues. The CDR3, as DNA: TGTGCCAGCAGCCAACGGGGAACTTTCTATGGCCACACCTTC. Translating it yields CASSQRGTFYGHTF.

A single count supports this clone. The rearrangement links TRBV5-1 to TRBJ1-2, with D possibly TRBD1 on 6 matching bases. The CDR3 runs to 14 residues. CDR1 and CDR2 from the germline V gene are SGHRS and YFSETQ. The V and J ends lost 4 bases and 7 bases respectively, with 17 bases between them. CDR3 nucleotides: TGCGCCAGCAGCCCCCTCGGGGGGCAGGGTGGCTACACCTTC. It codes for CASSPLGGQGGYTF.

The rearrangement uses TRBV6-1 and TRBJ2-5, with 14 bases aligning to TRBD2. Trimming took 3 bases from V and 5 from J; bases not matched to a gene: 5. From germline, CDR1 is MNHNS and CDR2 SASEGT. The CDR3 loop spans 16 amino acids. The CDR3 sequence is CASSDIRTSGGETQYF. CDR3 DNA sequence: TGTGCCAGCAGTGACATCCGGACTAGCGGGGGGGAGACCCAGTACTTC.

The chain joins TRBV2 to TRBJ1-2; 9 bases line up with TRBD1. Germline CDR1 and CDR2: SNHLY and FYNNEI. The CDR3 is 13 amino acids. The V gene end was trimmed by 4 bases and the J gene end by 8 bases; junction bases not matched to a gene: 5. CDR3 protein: CASSAWTGEGYTF. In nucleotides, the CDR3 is TGTGCCAGCAGTGCTTGGACAGGGGAAGGCTACACCTTC.

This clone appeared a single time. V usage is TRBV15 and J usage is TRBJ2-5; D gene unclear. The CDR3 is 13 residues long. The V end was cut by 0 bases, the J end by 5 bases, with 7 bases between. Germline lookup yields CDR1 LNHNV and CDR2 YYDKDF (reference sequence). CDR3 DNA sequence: TGTGCCACCAGCAGAGAAACTCCGGAGACCCAGTACTTC. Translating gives CATSRETPETQYF.